These 7 T cell receptor beta chains were all obtained from the same sample, sequenced in a study of CD8+ T cells in alopecia areata. As the sequencing template, cDNA was produced by extracting RNA and reverse transcribing it. The protocol was immunoSEQ multiplex PCR, while the TCRdb copy is restricted to in-frame clones and leaves out a portion. The sample holds more than 90,000 clones; around two fifths are singletons and the top ten take 3% to 3.5%. Sequencing used CD4+ T cells sorted from blood. The origin of the receptors is a human donor with alopecia areata.

Regarding this clone: Other DNA sequences from this sample encode an identical CDR3 as well. The V gene is TRBV18, the J gene TRBJ2-3; D uncertain. V shed 0 bases and J shed 3 bases, with 1 base lying between them. CDR3 length: 12 amino acids. Per germline, CDR1 KGHSH and CDR2 LQKENI. This CDR3 is CASSPPTDTQYF. The CDR3 region has the DNA TGTGCCAGCTCACCACCTACAGATACGCAGTATTTT.

As concerns this clone: One end of the junction varies from germline; a read error may be responsible. This chain links TRBV7-9 with TRBJ1-2, with D unclear. This CDR3 has 12 amino acids. CDR1 is SEHNR, CDR2 FQNEAQ, per germline (reference sequence). CDR3 in DNA: TGTGCCAGCAGCTTACACAGCGGCGCGGCACCGTTC. Translation gives CASSLHSGAAPF.

This clone has only a few counts. V and J are TRBV29-1 and TRBJ1-2; D unclear. The CDR3 extends over 12 amino acids. The germline V gene encodes CDR1 SQVTM and CDR2 ANQGSEA. Trimming took off 4 bases at V and 8 bases at J, with 14 bases between the two ends. The CDR3 sequence is CSVAATVPGYTF. The CDR3 DNA reads as TGCAGCGTTGCCGCGACGGTCCCGGGCTACACCTTC.

This sequence joins TRBV5-1 and TRBJ2-3; D not certain. CDR1 and CDR2 (germline): SGHRS, YFSETQ. The CDR3 sequence is 12 residues long. Trimming left V 3 bases short and J 3 bases short, with 5 bases between. DNA of the CDR3: TGCGCCAGCAGCTCGCCAACAGATACGCAGTATTTT. It is translated as CASSSPTDTQYF.

This clone was picked up a small number of times. DNA of the CDR3: TGTGCCAGCAGAGAGGGGCACACAGATACGCAGTATTTT. It codes for CASREGHTDTQYF. The genes are TRBV2 and TRBJ2-3; D possibly matches TRBD1 or TRBD2 (5 bases each). V lost 6 bases and J lost 2, with 9 bases in between. CDR1 and CDR2 (germline): SNHLY, FYNNEI. CDR3 length equals 13 residues.

This clone was seen only once. The chain links TRBV11-2 to TRBJ2-1; maybe TRBD1 (5 bases). The V gene's germline CDR1 is SGHAT and CDR2 FQNNGV. There are 16 residues in the CDR3. Trimming cost V 1 base and J 0 bases, with 10 bases left between them. CDR3 region: CASSLVGASSYNEQFF. CDR3 bases: TGTGCCAGCAGCTTAGTTGGGGCGAGCTCCTACAATGAGCAGTTCTTC.

This clone occurred a few times. The chain has TRBV30 and TRBJ1-5; a possible D gene is TRBD1 (5 bases). The CDR3 contains 15 residues. V lost 0 bases, J lost 5 bases, and 14 bases lay in between. CDR1 GTSNPN and CDR2 SVGIG come from the germline V gene (reference sequence). The CDR3 nucleotides read TGTGCCTGGAGTGTACCCGCCAGGGACGATCAGCCCCAGCATTTT. The encoded protein is CAWSVPARDDQPQHF.